This paragraph reports one T cell receptor beta chain. The data were taken from a study of OX40 agonist ivuxolimab in advanced cancers. TCRdb's table, derived via immunoSEQ multiplex PCR, lists solely in-frame clones and lacks some. The sample has roughly 48,000 clones; more than 75% are singletons. The sequence was collected from an adult with an advanced solid tumor such as melanoma, head and neck, liver or kidney cancer. This material consisted of CD4+ or CD8+ T cells sorted from blood, taken in a trial of the OX40 agonist ivuxolimab.

The CDR3 reads CASSYGGSSYNEQFF. In nucleotides, the CDR3 is TGTGCCAGCAGTTACGGGGGGAGCTCCTACAATGAGCAGTTCTTC. The chain carries TRBV7-2 and TRBJ2-1; 7 bases match TRBD2. J lost 0 bases, V lost 6 bases, and 5 bases had no gene match. The CDR3 has 15 amino acids. CDR1 and CDR2 from the germline V gene are SGHTA and FQGNSA.